This section outlines one T cell receptor (beta chain) sequence together with its context. What it binds is unknown. Only in-frame clones appear in the TCRdb table, and some are missing; sequencing was by immunoSEQ multiplex PCR. This sample has 56,000 or so clones, with approximately 92% found just once. The data belong to a study of cytomegalovirus exposure and HLA in healthy donors. In the study overall: Both the roughly 120 validation repertoires and the 666 first-cohort repertoires used the same platform, as reported by a later analysis. Points from the study as a whole: Reportedly, diagnosis of cytomegalovirus status by the classifier showed high specificity and sensitivity. Altogether, 150 to 200 TCR beta chains were recorded as cytomegalovirus-associated. The finding came from a later analysis; first-cohort TCR clusters tended to co-occur in the 95 to 150 validation repertoires.

The sample was PBMCs. The sequence was obtained from a man aged 18 to 30 in good health and CMV-seronegative.

The CDR3 bases are TGTGCCAGCAGTCGCGACAGCTACGAGCAGTACTTC. Translation: CASSRDSYEQYF. The genes are TRBV28 and TRBJ2-7, with D perhaps matching TRBD1 (5 bases). The V gene lost 5 bases and the J gene lost 3 bases, with 8 bases spanning the gap. The CDR3 contains 12 residues. From germline, CDR1 is MDHEN and CDR2 SYDVKM.